A selection of T cell receptor beta chains follows, all from one sample in a study of cytomegalovirus exposure and HLA in healthy donors. Produced via immunoSEQ multiplex PCR; TCRdb's table is partial and in-frame only. Of about 150,000 clones in the sample, 76% were seen once. Input material: PBMCs. Receptors were obtained from a man aged 35 to 55 in good health and CMV-seronegative. Both conserved end residues are part of each CDR3. Each record gives: clone size, V gene, J gene, D gene, CDR3 DNA, CDR3 protein. The D gene is left open where the match is weak. Clone size appears in some rows only: once, few, many, or a class for an expanded clone.

NA	TRBV6-5	TRBJ1-2	TRBD1	TGTGCCAGCAGTTACCCCACAGGGGGTACGATCTATGGCTACACCTTC	CASSYPTGGTIYGYTF
NA	TRBV11-2	TRBJ2-3	TRBD2	TGTGCCAGCAGCATAAAGGCGGCGGGAGCCCCAGATACGCAGTATTTT	CASSIKAAGAPDTQYF
NA	TRBV28	TRBJ2-1	TRBD2	TGTGCCAGCAGTTCACGGGGGGGGAACAATGAGCAGTTCTTC	CASSSRGGNNEQFF
NA	TRBV4-1	TRBJ1-2	NA	TGCGCCAGCAGTCCAAGGGGCGGCCGGAGTGGCTATGGCTACACCTTC	CASSPRGGRSGYGYTF
NA	TRBV7-2	TRBJ2-7	NA	TGTGCCAGCAGCTTAGGTGGAGGGGAAACCTACGAGCAGTACTTC	CASSLGGGETYEQYF
few	TRBV13	TRBJ1-2	TRBD1	TGTGCCAGCAGCTTAGGAGGGGGCCTAAACTATGGCTACACCTTC	CASSLGGGLNYGYTF
NA	TRBV9	TRBJ2-3	TRBD2	TGTGCCAGCAGCGCGGGACTAGTAAGGGGCACAGATACGCAGTATTTT	CASSAGLVRGTDTQYF
few	TRBV4-1	TRBJ2-6	TRBD1	TGCGCCAGCAGCCACTCCCTGACAGGGGGACCTCTCTCTGGGGCCAACGTCCTGACTTTC	CASSHSLTGGPLSGANVLTF
NA	TRBV7-9	TRBJ2-5	NA	TGTTCCAGCAGCTTTTCAGGGGTAGAGACCCAGTACTTC	CSSSFSGVETQYF
NA	TRBV5-1	TRBJ2-7	TRBD1	TGCGCCAGCAGCTCCCGGGACAGAGACTACGAGCAGTACTTC	CASSSRDRDYEQYF
NA	TRBV5-1	TRBJ1-1	NA	TGCGCCAGCAGCTTACGGACAGCGAACACTGAAGCTTTCTTT	CASSLRTANTEAFF
NA	TRBV10-3	TRBJ2-5	TRBD2	TGTGCCATCAGTGGGCTAGCGGGAGTTACGGAGACCCAGTACTTC	CAISGLAGVTETQYF
few	TRBV18	TRBJ1-2	NA	TGTGCCAGCTCACCATCAGCTAACTATGGCTACACCTTC	CASSPSANYGYTF
NA	TRBV19	TRBJ1-5	TRBD1	TGTGCCAGTAGTATCGGACAGGGCGGTCAGCCCCAGCATTTT	CASSIGQGGQPQHF
NA	TRBV6-5	TRBJ1-2	TRBD1	TGTGCCAGCAGTTACTCGGGGGGACAGGGGTTTGGCTACACCTTC	CASSYSGGQGFGYTF
NA	TRBV2	TRBJ2-2	NA	TGTGCCAGCCGACCTACAGGGCCCGGGGAGCTGTTTTTT	CASRPTGPGELFF
few	TRBV11-1	TRBJ1-4	NA	TGTGCCAGCAGCTTAGCCAGGGGAGAAGAAAAACTGTTTTTT	CASSLARGEEKLFF
NA	TRBV27	TRBJ2-1	TRBD2	TGTGCCAGCAGTCCTAGCGGGGGGAGCTCCTACAATGAGCAGTTCTTC	CASSPSGGSSYNEQFF
NA	TRBV6-6	TRBJ1-2	TRBD1	TGTGCCAGCAGTTACGGGACAGGGGATCGAGGCTACACCTTC	CASSYGTGDRGYTF
once	TRBV7-3	TRBJ2-3	NA	TGTGCCAGCAGCTTAGTAGGGGGGGCTACTGGAGATACGCAGTATTTT	CASSLVGGATGDTQYF
NA	TRBV7-3	TRBJ2-7	NA	TGTGCCAGCAGCTTACAACAGGGTATGCAGCAGTACTTC	CASSLQQGMQQYF
once	TRBV29-1	TRBJ1-1	NA	TGCAGCGTTGGACAGAGAATGAACACTGAAGCTTTCTTT	CSVGQRMNTEAFF
NA	TRBV7-9	TRBJ2-1	TRBD2	TGTGCCAGCAGCTTAGGGTTTTCCAGGGGACGACTAGCGTACAATGAGCAGTTCTTC	CASSLGFSRGRLAYNEQFF
NA	TRBV28	TRBJ1-3	TRBD1	TGTGCCAGCACCTACAGGGGAGCGGGAAACACCATATATTTT	CASTYRGAGNTIYF
NA	TRBV27	TRBJ2-5	TRBD2	TGTGCCAGCAGTCCAAACCCTAGCGGGAGGGGAGAGACCCAGTACTTC	CASSPNPSGRGETQYF
NA	TRBV4-1	TRBJ2-1	TRBD2	TGCGCCAGCAGCCAAGAGGGACGGCGGGAGGGAGGGGGGTGGAGGCAGTTCTTC	CASSQEGRREGGGWRQFF
NA	TRBV11-2	TRBJ1-1	TRBD1	TGTGCCAGCAGCTTAGGGTGGGACAGGACTGGATCGATGAACACTGAAGCTTTCTTT	CASSLGWDRTGSMNTEAFF
NA	TRBV6-6	TRBJ2-2	NA	TGTGCCAGCAGTTACTCGCTTGTCGGGGGCACCGGGGAGCTGTTTTTT	CASSYSLVGGTGELFF
NA	TRBV30	TRBJ1-2	NA	TGTGCCTGGAGAGTAGGACAGAACTATGGCTACACCTTC	CAWRVGQNYGYTF
NA	TRBV27	TRBJ1-4	TRBD1	TGTGCCAGCAGGAACAATGACAGGGGGCGGGATGAAAAACTGTTTTTT	CASRNNDRGRDEKLFF
NA	TRBV19	TRBJ1-3	TRBD1	TGTGCCAGTAGCAGCCGGGACAGGGGTTACAAGGCATCAGACTCTGGAAACACCATATATTTT	CASSSRDRGYKASDSGNTIYF
NA	TRBV14	TRBJ2-7	NA	TGTGCCAGCAGCCAAACTTACACAGGGGGGGACCCCTACGAGCAGTACTTC	CASSQTYTGGDPYEQYF
once	TRBV27	TRBJ2-5	NA	TGTGCCAGCCGGACCGCGGGGGCCTACCAAGAGACCCAGTACTTC	CASRTAGAYQETQYF
NA	TRBV7-9	TRBJ2-5	TRBD2	TGTTCCAGCAGCCTAGAAAGGACTAGCGGATACCAAGAGACCCAGTACTTC	CSSSLERTSGYQETQYF
once	TRBV19	TRBJ2-1	TRBD1	TGTGCCAGTAGTATATCCGGGACAGGGGGTGTTGAGCAGTTCTTC	CASSISGTGGVEQFF
NA	TRBV28	TRBJ1-1	NA	TGTGCCAGCAGTTCCGTGGGCAGGAAAGCTTTCTTT	CASSSVGRKAFF
NA	TRBV4-1	TRBJ1-3	NA	TGCGCCAGCAGCCAAGGCGGCAGGGAATACGGAAACACCATATATTTT	CASSQGGREYGNTIYF
NA	TRBV11-2	TRBJ2-1	TRBD1	TGTGCCAGCAGCCACCGACAGGGTAAGGTTGGCAATGAGCAGTTCTTC	CASSHRQGKVGNEQFF